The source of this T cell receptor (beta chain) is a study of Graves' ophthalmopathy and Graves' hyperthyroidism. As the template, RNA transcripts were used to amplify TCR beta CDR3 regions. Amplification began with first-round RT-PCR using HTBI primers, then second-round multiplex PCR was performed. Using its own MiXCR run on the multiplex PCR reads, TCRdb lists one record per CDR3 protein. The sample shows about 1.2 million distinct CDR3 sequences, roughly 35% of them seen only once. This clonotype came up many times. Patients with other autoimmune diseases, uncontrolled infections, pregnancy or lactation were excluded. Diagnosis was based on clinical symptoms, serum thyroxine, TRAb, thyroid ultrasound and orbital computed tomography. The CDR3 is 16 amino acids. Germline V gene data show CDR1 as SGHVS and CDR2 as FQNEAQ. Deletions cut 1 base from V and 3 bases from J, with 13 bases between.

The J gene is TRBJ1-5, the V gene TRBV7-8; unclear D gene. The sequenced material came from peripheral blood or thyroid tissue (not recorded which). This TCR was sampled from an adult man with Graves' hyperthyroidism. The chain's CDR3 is CASSLERSRPNQPQHF. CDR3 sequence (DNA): TGTGCCAGCAGCTTAGAAAGATCCCGCCCCAATCAGCCCCAGCATTTT.